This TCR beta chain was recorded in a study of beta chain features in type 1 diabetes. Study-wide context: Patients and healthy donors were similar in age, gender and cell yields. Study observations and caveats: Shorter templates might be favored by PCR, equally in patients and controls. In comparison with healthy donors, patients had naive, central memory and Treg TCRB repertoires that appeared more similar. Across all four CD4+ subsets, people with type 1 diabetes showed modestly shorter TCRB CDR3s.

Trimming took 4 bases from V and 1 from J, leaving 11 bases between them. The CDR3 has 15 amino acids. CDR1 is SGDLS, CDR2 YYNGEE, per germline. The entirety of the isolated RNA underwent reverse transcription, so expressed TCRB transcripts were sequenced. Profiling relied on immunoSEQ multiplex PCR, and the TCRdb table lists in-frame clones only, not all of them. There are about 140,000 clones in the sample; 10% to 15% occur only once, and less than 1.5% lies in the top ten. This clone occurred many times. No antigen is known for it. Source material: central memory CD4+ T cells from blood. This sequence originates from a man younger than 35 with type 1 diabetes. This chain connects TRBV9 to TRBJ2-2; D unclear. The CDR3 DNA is TGTGCCAGCAGCCCAGCAACCGGGAACACCGGGGAGCTGTTTTTT. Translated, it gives CASSPATGNTGELFF.